These 20 T cell receptor beta chains were all obtained from the same sample, sequenced in a study of identical twins. A single record per CDR3 protein comes from TCRdb applying MiXCR to the 5' RACE reads. The table shows roughly 230,000 distinct CDR3 sequences, with around 8% occurring only once. The sample also formed part of further work on yellow fever vaccine responses in identical twins.

The sequenced material came from CD8+ T cells sorted from blood. The receptors here all came from a woman under 30 in good health.

This clonotype was seen repeatedly, ten times or more. The gene calls are TRBV27 and TRBJ2-7; 8 bases align to TRBD2. V was pared by 6 bases and J by 3 bases, with 7 bases of the junction left unmatched. The germline V gene encodes CDR1 MNHEY and CDR2 SMNVEV (reference sequence). This CDR3 has 14 amino acids. CDR3 DNA: TGTGCCAGCAGAACGGCGGGAGGCTACTACGAGCAGTACTTC. Translating gives CASRTAGGYYEQYF.

This clonotype was observed many times. The J gene is TRBJ2-4, the V gene TRBV7-3; D gene uncertain. From germline, CDR1 is SGHTA and CDR2 FQGTGA. This CDR3 is built from 13 residues. With 2 bases removed from V and 8 bases from J, the gap between germline ends came to 10 bases. CDR3 residues: CASSLFAEDIQYF. CDR3 nucleotide sequence: TGTGCCAGCAGCTTATTTGCTGAAGACATTCAGTACTTC.

This chain links TRBV7-9 with TRBJ2-5; possibly TRBD2 for D (5 bases). The CDR3 covers 15 residues. Germline V gene lookup returns CDR1 SEHNR and CDR2 FQNEAQ (reference sequence). V lost 5 bases and J 5 bases, leaving 18 bases between the germline ends. CDR3 bases: TGTGCCAGCAGCCCACACGGGGATGCACGGGAGACCCAGTACTTC. Amino acids: CASSPHGDARETQYF.

This clonotype was counted only a few times. The V gene is TRBV24-1, the J gene TRBJ2-2; TRBD1 might be the D (5 bases). Per the germline V gene, CDR1 is KGHDR and CDR2 is SFDVKD. The CDR3 runs 15 residues. The V gene lost 3 bases and the J gene lost 3 bases, with 10 bases spanning the gap. Written as DNA, the CDR3 is TGTGCCACCAGTGATCAAGGGGTATACACCGGGGAGCTGTTTTTT. It is translated as CATSDQGVYTGELFF.

This clonotype was recorded many times. This chain uses TRBV7-9 with TRBJ2-7, with D hard to call. CDR1 and CDR2 from the germline V gene are SEHNR and FQNEAQ (reference sequence). V was cut by 4 bases and J by 7 bases, with 11 bases left in between. The CDR3 contains 12 residues. The CDR3: CASSSTEGEQYF. As DNA, the CDR3 is TGTGCCAGCAGCTCAACAGAAGGGGAGCAGTACTTC.

V and J are TRBV5-8 and TRBJ2-1; the D is unclear. V was cut by 4 bases and J by 2 bases, with 7 bases left in between. The CDR3 is 13 amino acids. Germline CDR1 reads SGHTS; CDR2 reads YDEGEE. The CDR3 is CASSNFAYNEQFF. The CDR3 DNA reads as TGTGCCAGCAGCAACTTCGCCTACAATGAGCAGTTCTTC.

The rearrangement uses TRBV24-1 and TRBJ2-1; D remains unclear. V was pared by 3 bases and J by 0 bases, with 8 bases between. This CDR3 comprises 15 residues. The germline V gene encodes CDR1 KGHDR and CDR2 SFDVKD. CDR3 residues: CATSDDTRSYNEQFF. CDR3 DNA: TGTGCCACCAGTGATGACACCCGCTCCTACAATGAGCAGTTCTTC.

The CDR3 loop is CASSKRQSEAFF. CDR3 coding DNA: TGTGCCAGTAGTAAACGACAATCCGAAGCTTTCTTT. The chain carries TRBV19 and TRBJ1-1; D uncertain. V shed 4 bases and J shed 8 bases, with 11 bases lying between them. This CDR3 contains 12 residues. Germline V gene lookup returns CDR1 LNHDA and CDR2 SQIVND (reference sequence). Full variable domain (rest looked up from reference TRBV19 and TRBJ1-1): DGGITQSPKYLFRKEGQNVTLSCEQNLNHDAMYWYRQDPGQGLRLIYYSQIVNDFQKGDIAEGYSVSREKKESFPLTVTSAQKNPTAFYLCASSKRQSEAFFGQGTRLTVV.

This clonotype has more than one count but fewer than ten. The genes are TRBV3-1 and TRBJ1-5; no reliable D call. The CDR3 spans 13 residues. Looked up from germline, CDR1 is LGHDT and CDR2 is YNNKEL (reference sequence). The V end was cut by 3 bases, the J end by 5 bases, with 8 bases between. Here the CDR3 reads CASSHLLDQPQHF. The CDR3 nucleotides are TGTGCCAGCAGCCACCTACTGGATCAGCCCCAGCATTTT.

In its sample, this clonotype was seen a few times. The chain links TRBV5-1 to TRBJ2-1, with D uncertain. Per germline, CDR1 SGHRS and CDR2 YFSETQ. The CDR3 is 15 amino acids. With 0 bases removed from V and 0 bases from J, the gap between germline ends came to 7 bases. The CDR3 sequence: CASSLASSSYNEQFF. In DNA form, the CDR3 reads TGCGCCAGCAGCTTGGCGAGCAGCTCCTACAATGAGCAGTTCTTC.

This clonotype was seen at least ten times. This rearrangement joins TRBV28 to TRBJ2-1; possibly TRBD1 for D (5 bases). The V gene's germline CDR1 is MDHEN and CDR2 SYDVKM. CDR3 length: 13 residues. Trimming left V 7 bases short and J 9 bases short, with 16 bases between. CDR3 sequence: CASKIRPGPEQFF. As DNA, the CDR3 is TGTGCCAGCAAAATAAGACCAGGGCCTGAGCAGTTCTTC.

The sample holds many counts of this clonotype. This sequence joins TRBV29-1 and TRBJ2-7; D could derive from TRBD1 or TRBD2 (5 bases each). V gave up 2 bases and J gave up 11 bases, with 19 bases separating them. The CDR3 covers 13 residues. The germline gives CDR1 SQVTM, CDR2 ANQGSEA. The CDR3 here is CSVETPWGSREYF. CDR3 DNA: TGCAGCGTTGAAACCCCCTGGGGGAGTAGGGAGTACTTC.

The V call is TRBV7-8, the J call TRBJ2-3; D not certain. CDR1 is SGHVS, CDR2 FQNEAQ, per germline. There are 13 residues in the CDR3. V was trimmed by 5 bases and J by 2 bases, leaving 8 bases between them. CDR3 DNA: TGTGCCAGCAGCGGCCCCGCCACAGATACGCAGTATTTT. This translates into CASSGPATDTQYF.

This clonotype was counted a few times. This chain uses TRBV6-2 or TRBV6-3 with TRBJ2-2, with 7 bases fitting TRBD2. V lost 6 bases, J lost 6 bases, and 4 bases stayed unmatched. The CDR3 sequence is 13 residues long. Germline assignment: CDR1 MNHEY and CDR2 SVGEGT. DNA of the CDR3: TGTGCCAGCAGGGAGACTAGCCCCGGGGAGCTGTTTTTT. It is translated as CASRETSPGELFF.

This clonotype was seen at least ten times. The genes are TRBV12-3 or TRBV12-4 and TRBJ2-7; D call uncertain. The CDR3 consists of 16 residues. V lost 3 bases to trimming and J lost 4 bases, with 19 bases between them. CDR3 DNA sequence: TGTGCCAGCAGTTTTACCCCCAGTCCCCTAGGTTACGAGCAGTACTTC. Amino acids: CASSFTPSPLGYEQYF.

In this sample, this clonotype turned up a few times. The V gene is TRBV20-1, the J gene TRBJ2-7, with 7 bases matching TRBD1. The ends lost 3 bases at V and 5 bases at J; junction bases unmatched: 4. Germline V lookup: CDR1 DFQATT, CDR2 SNEGSKA (reference sequence). CDR3 length: 12 amino acids. CDR3 sequence reads: CSARGTANEQYF. In DNA, the CDR3 is TGCAGTGCTAGGGGGACAGCCAACGAGCAGTACTTC.

The chain joins TRBV6-2 or TRBV6-3 to TRBJ1-2; D is unresolved. This CDR3 comprises 15 residues. Trimming cost V 2 bases and J 2 bases, with 12 bases left between them. Germline V gene sequence: CDR1 MNHEY, CDR2 SVGEGT. The CDR3 is CASSYVDFANYGYTF. The CDR3 nucleotides are TGTGCCAGCAGTTACGTGGATTTCGCCAACTATGGCTACACCTTC.

This clonotype was seen ten or more times. The chain couples TRBV12-3 or TRBV12-4 to TRBJ2-7; D is undetermined. With 2 bases removed from V and 1 base from J, the gap between germline ends came to 6 bases. The CDR3 has 13 residues. CDR3 bases: TGTGCCAGCAGTTTATTGGGATCCTACGAGCAGTACTTC. Amino acid sequence: CASSLLGSYEQYF.

This clonotype was seen repeatedly, ten times or more. J is TRBJ2-1 and V is TRBV4-3; TRBD2 agrees at 10 bases. CDR1 and CDR2 (germline): LGHNA, YSLEER. V was clipped by 0 bases and J by 2 bases; unmatched bases: 4. The CDR3 is 17 amino acids. Here the CDR3 reads CASSQDPGLAAYNEQFF. The DNA of the CDR3 is TGCGCCAGCAGCCAAGATCCCGGACTAGCGGCCTACAATGAGCAGTTCTTC.

V and J are TRBV12-3 or TRBV12-4 and TRBJ1-1; D is uncertain. The CDR3 extends over 11 amino acids. Deletions cut 6 bases from V and 6 bases from J, with 8 bases between. CDR3 residues: CASRMGSEAFF. CDR3 in DNA: TGTGCCAGCAGAATGGGGTCTGAAGCTTTCTTT.